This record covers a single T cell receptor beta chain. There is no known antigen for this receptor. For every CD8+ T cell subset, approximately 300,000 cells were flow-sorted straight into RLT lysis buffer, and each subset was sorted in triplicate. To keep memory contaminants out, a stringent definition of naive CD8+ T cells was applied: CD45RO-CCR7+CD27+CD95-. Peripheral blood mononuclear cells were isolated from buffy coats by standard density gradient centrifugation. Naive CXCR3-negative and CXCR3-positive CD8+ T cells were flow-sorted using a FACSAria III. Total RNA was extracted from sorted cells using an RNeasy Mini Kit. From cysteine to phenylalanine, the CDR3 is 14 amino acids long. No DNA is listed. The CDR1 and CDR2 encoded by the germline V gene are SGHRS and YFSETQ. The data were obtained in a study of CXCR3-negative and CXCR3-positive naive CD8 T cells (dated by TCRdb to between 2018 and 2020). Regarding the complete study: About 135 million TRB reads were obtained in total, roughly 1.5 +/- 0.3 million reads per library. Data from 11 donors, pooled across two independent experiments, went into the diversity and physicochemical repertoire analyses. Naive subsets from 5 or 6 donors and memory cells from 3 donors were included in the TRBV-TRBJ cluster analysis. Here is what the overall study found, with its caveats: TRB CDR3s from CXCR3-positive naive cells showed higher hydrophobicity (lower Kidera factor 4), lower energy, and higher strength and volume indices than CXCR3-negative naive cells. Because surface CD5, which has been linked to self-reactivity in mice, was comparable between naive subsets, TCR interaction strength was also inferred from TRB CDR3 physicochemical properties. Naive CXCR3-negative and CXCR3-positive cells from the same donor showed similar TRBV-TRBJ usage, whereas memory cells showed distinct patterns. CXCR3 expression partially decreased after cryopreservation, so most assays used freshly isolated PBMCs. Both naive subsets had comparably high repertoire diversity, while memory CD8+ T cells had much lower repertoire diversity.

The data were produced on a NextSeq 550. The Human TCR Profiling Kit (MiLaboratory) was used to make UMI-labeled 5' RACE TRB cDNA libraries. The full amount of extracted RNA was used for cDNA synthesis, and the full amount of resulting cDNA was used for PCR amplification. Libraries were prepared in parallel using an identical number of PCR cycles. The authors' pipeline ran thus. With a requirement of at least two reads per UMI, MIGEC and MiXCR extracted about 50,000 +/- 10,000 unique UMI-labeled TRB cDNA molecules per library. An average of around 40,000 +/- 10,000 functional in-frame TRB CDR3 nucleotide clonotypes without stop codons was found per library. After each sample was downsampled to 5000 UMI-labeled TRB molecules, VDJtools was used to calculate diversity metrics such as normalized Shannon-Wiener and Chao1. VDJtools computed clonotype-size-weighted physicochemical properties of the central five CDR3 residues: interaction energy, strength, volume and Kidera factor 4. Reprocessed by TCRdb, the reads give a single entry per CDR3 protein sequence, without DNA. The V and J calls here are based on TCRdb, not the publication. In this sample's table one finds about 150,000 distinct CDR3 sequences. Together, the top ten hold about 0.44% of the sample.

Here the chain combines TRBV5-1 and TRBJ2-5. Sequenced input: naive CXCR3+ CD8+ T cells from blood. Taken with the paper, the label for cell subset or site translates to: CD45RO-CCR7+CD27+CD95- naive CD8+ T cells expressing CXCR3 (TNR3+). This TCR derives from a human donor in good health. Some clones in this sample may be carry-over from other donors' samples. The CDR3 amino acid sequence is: CASSLAEYQETQYF.